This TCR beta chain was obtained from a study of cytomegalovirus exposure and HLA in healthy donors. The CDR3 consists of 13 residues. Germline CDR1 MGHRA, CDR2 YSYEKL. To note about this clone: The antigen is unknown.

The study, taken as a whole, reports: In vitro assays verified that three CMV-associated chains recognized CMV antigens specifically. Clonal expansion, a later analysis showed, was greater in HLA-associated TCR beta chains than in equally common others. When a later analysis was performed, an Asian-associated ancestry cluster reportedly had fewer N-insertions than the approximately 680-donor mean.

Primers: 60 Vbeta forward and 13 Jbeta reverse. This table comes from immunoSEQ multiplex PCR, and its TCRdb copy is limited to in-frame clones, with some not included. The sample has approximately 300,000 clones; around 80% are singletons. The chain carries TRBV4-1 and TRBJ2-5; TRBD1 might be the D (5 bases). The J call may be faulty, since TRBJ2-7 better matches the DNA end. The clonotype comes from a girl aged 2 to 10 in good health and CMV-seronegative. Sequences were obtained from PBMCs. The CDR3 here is CASSQEGAYEQYF. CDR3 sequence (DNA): TGCGCCAGCAGCCAAGAAGGGGCGTACGAGCAGTACTTC.